The sequence of this T cell receptor (beta chain) was determined in a study of prognosis after radiotherapy for stage I lung cancer. Study results and limitations: It was reported that patients with metastases and those without them differed in TRBV and TRBJ gene usage. Lower Shannon entropy values were found after stereotactic body radiation therapy in patients who developed distant metastases.

V was pared by 9 bases and J by 5 bases, with 11 bases of the junction left unmatched. The CDR3 contains 14 residues. CDR1 MRHNA and CDR2 SNTAGT come from the germline V gene. Multiplex PCR in two rounds served to amplify TCR beta CDR3 from genomic DNA. First-round PCR used primers specific to each TRBV and TRBJ gene. Universal primers primed the second round of PCR. TCRdb independently ran MiXCR on the multiplex PCR reads; one entry per CDR3 protein. Here the sample spans approximately 10,000 distinct CDR3 sequences, 35% being singletons. Note on this clonotype: Its target is not known. Only one base separates this from a far larger clonotype, so it likely reflects a read error.

This specimen consisted of PBMCs, obtained before or after stereotactic body radiation therapy (not recorded which). This receptor was obtained from a donor aged 50 or older with non-small cell lung cancer. The gene calls are TRBV6-4 and TRBJ2-3, with 7 nucleotides matching TRBD1. This chain's CDR3 is CARSSPDRQDTQYF. CDR3 in DNA: TGTGCCAGAAGTTCCCCGGACAGGCAAGATACGCAGTATTTT.